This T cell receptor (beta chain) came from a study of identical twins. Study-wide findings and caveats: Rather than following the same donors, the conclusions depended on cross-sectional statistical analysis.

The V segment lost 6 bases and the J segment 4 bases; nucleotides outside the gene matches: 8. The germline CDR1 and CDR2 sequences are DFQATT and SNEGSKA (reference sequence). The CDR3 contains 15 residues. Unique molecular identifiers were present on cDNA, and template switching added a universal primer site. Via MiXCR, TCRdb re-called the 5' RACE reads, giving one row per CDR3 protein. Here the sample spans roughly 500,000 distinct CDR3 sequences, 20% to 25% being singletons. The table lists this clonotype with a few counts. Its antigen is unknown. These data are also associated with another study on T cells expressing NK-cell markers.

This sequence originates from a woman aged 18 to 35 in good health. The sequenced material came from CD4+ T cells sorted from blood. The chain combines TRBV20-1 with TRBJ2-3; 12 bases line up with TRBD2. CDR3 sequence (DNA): TGCAGTGCCGATAAGACTAGCGGGAGTGCAGATACGCAGTATTTT. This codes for CSADKTSGSADTQYF.